The clone carrying this TCR beta chain was seen repeatedly, ten times or more. Its antigen is currently unknown. The sample comes from a study of T cells in Graves' hyperthyroidism and ophthalmopathy. RNA transcripts yielded amplified TCR beta CDR3 regions. HTBI primers were used for first-round RT-PCR of the TCR CDR3. TCRdb re-derived calls from the multiplex PCR reads in MiXCR, one entry per CDR3 protein. The sample consists of roughly 170,000 distinct CDR3 sequences, about a sixth of them appearing once. Study-wide points: A model built on 13 V-J features separated ophthalmopathy from stable hyperthyroidism.

The authors obtained PBMCs from roughly 9.7 ml of fresh peripheral blood. Trimming at V came to 4 bases and at J to 4 bases, leaving 5 bases not matched to a gene. Germline V gene lookup returns CDR1 SGHTA and CDR2 FQGNSA. This CDR3 spans 14 amino acids. The chain combines TRBV7-2 with TRBJ1-2; 8 bases are a match to TRBD1. Sample: blood. This sequence originates from a woman aged 45-65 years with Graves' hyperthyroidism. The CDR3 DNA reads TGTGCCAGCAGCTCCCGACAGGGGACCTATGGCTACACCTTC. This sequence encodes CASSSRQGTYGYTF.